The T cell receptor (beta chain) described here comes from a study of T cells in Graves' hyperthyroidism and ophthalmopathy. Points from the study as a whole: Prediction of ophthalmopathy progression came a median around 7.1 months pre-onset. Ophthalmopathy and stable hyperthyroidism were told apart by a 13 V-J model.

The study enrolled patients aged 18 to 65 with newly diagnosed hyperthyroidism of under 2 months' duration. Germline trimming cut 4 bases from V and 0 bases from J; bases unmatched to any gene: 6. The germline CDR1 and CDR2 sequences are SGHTA and FQGTGA. The CDR3 runs to 15 residues. Amplification yielded TCR beta CDR3 regions, with RNA transcripts as the source. An initial round of RT-PCR targeting the TCR CDR3 relied on the HTBI primer set. TCRdb passed the multiplex PCR reads through MiXCR, listing each CDR3 protein once. The repertoire holds around 700,000 distinct CDR3 sequences, with roughly a sixth as singletons. A remark on this clonotype: Its antigen is currently unknown.

The TCR comes from a woman aged 45-60 years with Graves' hyperthyroidism that later progressed to Graves' ophthalmopathy. The sequenced sample consisted of blood. The V gene is TRBV7-3, the J gene TRBJ2-7; TRBD1 aligns across 7 bases. The CDR3 sequence: CASSSDRASSYEQYF. As DNA, the CDR3 is TGTGCCAGCAGCTCCGACAGGGCTAGCTCCTACGAGCAGTACTTC.